The sequence of this T cell receptor beta chain was determined in a study of radiation and T cells in renal cell carcinoma. Whole-study findings and limits: From baseline, blood top tumor clonotypes peaked at 2 weeks post-radiation.

CDR1 and CDR2 (germline): SEHNR, FQNEAQ (reference sequence). V dropped 5 bases and J dropped 6; count of bases not matched to a gene: 7. The CDR3 length is 14 residues. Of note for this clone: The antigen is unknown.

Time point in this sample: baseline pretreatment blood. The treatment: 15 Gy SBRT to primary tumor, nephrectomy 4 weeks later. Libraries were prepared by immunoSEQ multiplex PCR; TCRdb keeps only in-frame clonotypes and omits some of them. The sample lists roughly 120,000 clones, roughly 80% occurring once. The sequences come from blood, collected from a patient whose treatment included radiotherapy and nephrectomy. The receptor comes from a woman aged 60-70 years with renal cell carcinoma. This sequence joins TRBV7-9 and TRBJ2-7; 10 bases line up with TRBD1. This CDR3 reads CASSVTGTGVEQYF. The CDR3 bases are TGTGCCAGCAGCGTAACCGGGACAGGGGTCGAGCAGTACTTC.